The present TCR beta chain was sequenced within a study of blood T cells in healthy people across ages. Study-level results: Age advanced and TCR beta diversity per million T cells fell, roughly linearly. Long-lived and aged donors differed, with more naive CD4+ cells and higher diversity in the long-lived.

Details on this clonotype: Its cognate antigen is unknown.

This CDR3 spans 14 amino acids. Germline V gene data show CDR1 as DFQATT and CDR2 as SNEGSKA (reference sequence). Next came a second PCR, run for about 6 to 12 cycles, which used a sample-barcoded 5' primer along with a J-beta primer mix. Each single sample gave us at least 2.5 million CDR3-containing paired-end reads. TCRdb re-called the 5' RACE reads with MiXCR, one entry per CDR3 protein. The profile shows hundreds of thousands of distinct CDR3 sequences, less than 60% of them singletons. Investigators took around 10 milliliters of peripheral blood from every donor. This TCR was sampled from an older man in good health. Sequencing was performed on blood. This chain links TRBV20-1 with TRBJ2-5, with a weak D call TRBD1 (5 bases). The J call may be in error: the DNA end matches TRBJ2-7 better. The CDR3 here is CSASQSGIRYEQYF. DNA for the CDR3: TGCAGTGCTAGCCAGTCAGGGATACGTTACGAGCAGTACTTC.